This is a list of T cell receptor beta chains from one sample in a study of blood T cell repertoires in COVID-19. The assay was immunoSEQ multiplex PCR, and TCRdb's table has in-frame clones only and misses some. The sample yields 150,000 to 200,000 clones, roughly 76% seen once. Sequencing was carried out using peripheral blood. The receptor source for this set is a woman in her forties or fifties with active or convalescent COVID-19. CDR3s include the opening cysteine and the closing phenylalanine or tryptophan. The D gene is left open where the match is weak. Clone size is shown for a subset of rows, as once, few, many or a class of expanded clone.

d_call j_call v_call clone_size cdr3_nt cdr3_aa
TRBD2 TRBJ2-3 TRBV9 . TGTGCCAGCACTCGGACTAGCGGGGGGGCCACAGATACGCAGTATTTT CASTRTSGGATDTQYF
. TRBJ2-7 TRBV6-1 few TGTGCCAGCAGTGAAGCTAGGGGGTACGAGCAGTACTTC CASSEARGYEQYF
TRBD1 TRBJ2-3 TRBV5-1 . TGCGCCAGCAGTCCGACAGGGGTTCGTGCAGATACGCAGTATTTT CASSPTGVRADTQYF
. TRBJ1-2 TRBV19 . TGTGCCAGTAAGCCACGTGAGGACTATGGCTACACCTTC CASKPREDYGYTF
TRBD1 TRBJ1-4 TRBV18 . TGTGCCAGCTCACCCCTTCCCCTGACAGGGACTAATGAAAAACTGTTTTTT CASSPLPLTGTNEKLFF
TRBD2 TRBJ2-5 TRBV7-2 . TGTGCCAGCAGCCATTCCCTAGCGGGGGATCTTGAGACCCAGTACTTC CASSHSLAGDLETQYF
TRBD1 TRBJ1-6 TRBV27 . TGTGCCAGCAGTCCCCAGCGACAGGGAGGTTGGACCCTCCACTTT CASSPQRQGGWTLHF
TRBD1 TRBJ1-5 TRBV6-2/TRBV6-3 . TGTGCCAGCAGTAACCGGGACAGGGTGGGTCAGCCCCAGCATTTT CASSNRDRVGQPQHF
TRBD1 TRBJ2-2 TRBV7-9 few TGTGCCAGCAGCACGGACAGGGAGCACACCGGGGAGCTGTTTTTT CASSTDREHTGELFF
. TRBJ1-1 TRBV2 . TGTGCCAGCAGTCAAACAGGGACTGAAGCTTTCTTT CASSQTGTEAFF
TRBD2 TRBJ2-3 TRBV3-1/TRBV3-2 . TGTGCCAGCAGCCAAGCCCGAGCGGGAGTAGCAGATACGCAGTATTTT CASSQARAGVADTQYF
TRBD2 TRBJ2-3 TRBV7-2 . TGTGCCAGCAGCGCGACTAGCGGGGGGGTCTCGGCTACGCAGTATTTT CASSATSGGVSATQYF
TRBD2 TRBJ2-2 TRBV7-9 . TGTGCCAGCAGCCGGAGCGGGAGCCTCACCGGGGAGCTGTTTTTT CASSRSGSLTGELFF
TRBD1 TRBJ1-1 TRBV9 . TGTGCCAGCAGCAACCTACAGGGGTCGAACACTGAAGCTTTCTTT CASSNLQGSNTEAFF
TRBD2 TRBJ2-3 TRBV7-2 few TGTGCCAGCAGCGCAAGGGGGACTAGCGGGAGCTTCGGGACAGATACGCAGTATTTT CASSARGTSGSFGTDTQYF
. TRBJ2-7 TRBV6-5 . TGTGCCAGCAGGAACCTAGCATCCTACGAGCAGTACTTC CASRNLASYEQYF
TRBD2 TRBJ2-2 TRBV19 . TGTGCCAGTAGCACACTAGCGGGAGGGCGGACCGGGGAGCTGTTTTTT CASSTLAGGRTGELFF
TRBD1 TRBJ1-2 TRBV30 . TGTGCCTGGCACCGACAGGGGTTAGGTGGCTACACCTTC CAWHRQGLGGYTF
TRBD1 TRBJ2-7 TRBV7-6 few TGTGCCAGCAGCTTAGGGACAGGGTTTTTGTACGAGCAGTACTTC CASSLGTGFLYEQYF
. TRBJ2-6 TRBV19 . TGTGCCAGTACTATCCAGTGGTCTGGGGCCAACGTCCTGACTTTC CASTIQWSGANVLTF
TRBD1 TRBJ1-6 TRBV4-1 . TGCGCCAGCAGCCAAAACGGAGGGAGACAGGGCTATAATTCACCCCTCCACTTT CASSQNGGRQGYNSPLHF
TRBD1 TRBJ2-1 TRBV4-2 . TGTGCCAGCAGCCAAGATTCCCGGGACAGGGGGCTACTGGGAGACAATGAGCAGTTCTTC CASSQDSRDRGLLGDNEQFF
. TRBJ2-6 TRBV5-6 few TGTGCCAGCAGCCAGAACAGGGCTGGGGCCAACGTCCTGACTTTC CASSQNRAGANVLTF
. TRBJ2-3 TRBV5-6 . TGTGCCAGCAGCCTGTGGACTACCACAGATACGCAGTATTTT CASSLWTTTDTQYF
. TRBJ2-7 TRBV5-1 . TGCGCCAGCAGCTTGGGGGGAGTTCGGTACGAGCAGTACTTC CASSLGGVRYEQYF
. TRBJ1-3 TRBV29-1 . TGCAGCGTTGGGACATCAGGAAACACCATATATTTT CSVGTSGNTIYF
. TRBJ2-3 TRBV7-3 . TGTGCCAGCAGCTTAGGACATAGCACAGATACGCAGTATTTT CASSLGHSTDTQYF
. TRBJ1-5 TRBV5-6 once TGTGCCAGCAGCTTTTGGGGGGGGAATCAGCCCCAGCATTTT CASSFWGGNQPQHF
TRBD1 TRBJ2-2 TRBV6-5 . TGTGCCAGCAGTAGACAGGGGGGGGACACCGGGGAGCTGTTTTTT CASSRQGGDTGELFF
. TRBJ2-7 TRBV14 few TGTGCCAGCAGCCGCCGGGACATGGGCTCCTACGAGCAGTACTTC CASSRRDMGSYEQYF
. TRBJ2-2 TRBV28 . TGTGCCAGCAATACAGGGCCCCATTTAGGTACCGGGGAGCTGTTTTTT CASNTGPHLGTGELFF
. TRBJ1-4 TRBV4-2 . TGTGCCAGCAGCCAAGAACAGGGCTGGAAAGAAAAACTGTTTTTT CASSQEQGWKEKLFF
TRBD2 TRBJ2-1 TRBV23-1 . TGCGCCAGCAGCCCCCCCGGGACTAGCGCCTACAATGAGCAGTTCTTC CASSPPGTSAYNEQFF
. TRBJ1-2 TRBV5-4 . TGTGCCAGCAGCCTAGGGGACTTCTATGGCTACACCTTC CASSLGDFYGYTF
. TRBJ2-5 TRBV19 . TGTGCCAGTAGTATCTTCGGGAATGTCCAAGAGACCCAGTACTTC CASSIFGNVQETQYF
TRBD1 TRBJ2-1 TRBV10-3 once TGTGCCATGAAGGGGACAGGGGTAACCAATGAGCAGTTCTTC CAMKGTGVTNEQFF
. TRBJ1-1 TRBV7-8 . TGTGCCAGCAGCTTAGCAGCGAACACTGAAGCTTTCTTT CASSLAANTEAFF
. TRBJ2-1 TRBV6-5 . TGTGCCAGCAATCAACCGGGTCCCGCCTACAATGAGCAGTTCTTC CASNQPGPAYNEQFF